These 6 T cell receptor beta chains were all obtained from the same sample, sequenced in a study of T-cell memory formation after mild COVID-19. MiXCR, run by TCRdb on the 5' RACE reads, gives a single entry per CDR3 protein. The sample consists of over 250,000 distinct CDR3 sequences, 15% to 20% of them appearing once. The sequencing sample was made of PBMCs or a T cell subset sorted from them (not recorded which). The receptors were gathered from a young man who had mild COVID-19 (a few samples of this study predate the infection). Cell type and time point are not known.

This clonotype was seen a handful of times. The V call is TRBV6-2 or TRBV6-3, the J call TRBJ2-7; D may be TRBD1 (6 bases). Trimming left V 5 bases short and J 4 bases short, with 15 bases between. This CDR3 contains 14 residues. From germline, CDR1 is MNHEY and CDR2 SVGEGT. The CDR3 nucleotides are TGTGCCAGCAGTGGCAGTGAGGGGGTGTACGAGCAGTACTTC. It translates to CASSGSEGVYEQYF.

At least ten counts were recorded for this clonotype. The V gene is TRBV6-5, the J gene TRBJ1-2; the D is unclear. Germline CDR1 is MNHEY and CDR2 is SVGAGI. The length of the CDR3 is 14 residues. V was clipped by 0 bases and J by 8 bases, with 13 bases between them. The DNA of the CDR3 is TGTGCCAGCAGTTACTCCGGCTTAACTGGGGGCTACACCTTC. Amino acid sequence: CASSYSGLTGGYTF.

The chain joins TRBV5-5 to TRBJ2-1; 15 bases align to TRBD2. Trimming cost V 4 bases and J 9 bases; bases outside gene matches: 5. The CDR3 is made up of 15 amino acids. Germline V gene sequence: CDR1 SGHKS, CDR2 YYEKEE (reference sequence). CDR3 residues: CASSPWTSGGGEQFF. The CDR3 DNA sequence: TGTGCCAGCAGCCCCTGGACTAGCGGGGGGGGTGAGCAGTTCTTC.

The chain is built from TRBV6-6 and TRBJ1-2, with unresolved D. This CDR3 has 14 residues. Per germline, CDR1 MNHNY and CDR2 SVGAGI (reference sequence). Trimming removed 0 bases at V and 2 bases at J, with 7 bases between. The CDR3 is CASSYSTGNYGYTF. CDR3 in DNA: TGTGCCAGCAGTTACTCGACGGGGAACTATGGCTACACCTTC.

The chain joins TRBV5-6 to TRBJ1-3, with D possibly matching TRBD1 (6 bases). The CDR3 totals 15 residues. The V gene lost 5 bases and the J gene lost 3 bases, with 15 bases spanning the gap. Germline V lookup: CDR1 SGHDT, CDR2 YYEEEE. CDR3 bases: TGTGCCAGCAGTCCGGGACATCGCAGTGGAAACACCATATATTTT. It is translated as CASSPGHRSGNTIYF.

J is TRBJ2-2 and V is TRBV24-1; a weak D match, TRBD1 (6 bases). Trimming cost V 10 bases and J 7 bases, with 15 bases left between them. Germline V gene lookup returns CDR1 KGHDR and CDR2 SFDVKD. The length of the CDR3 is 13 residues. The chain's CDR3 is CATAEQGNGELFF. In DNA form, the CDR3 reads TGTGCCACTGCCGAACAGGGTAACGGGGAGCTGTTTTTT.